This TCR beta chain appears in the sequencing data of a study of T cells in severe cutaneous drug reactions. As for the study in general: Collected from acute- or recovery-stage patients: blister fluids/cells and PBMC.

Regarding the study as a whole: A public TCRbeta CDR3 appeared in all seven CBZ-SJS/TEN blister samples, averaging approximately 13%. Blister cells averaged around 31% and PBMC about 5% TRBV12-4 in carbamazepine-induced Stevens-Johnson syndrome or toxic epidermal necrolysis patients.

As to this clonotype: Antigen: not known.

CDR1 SQVTM and CDR2 ANQGSEA come from the germline V gene. The CDR3 runs to 12 residues. Carbamazepine had induced Stevens-Johnson syndrome or toxic epidermal necrolysis in the sequenced donors. TCR subtype-specific primers in iRepertoire multiplex PCR prepared libraries for bulk and single-cell sequencing. TCRdb processed the multiplex PCR reads again and assigns one entry to each CDR3 protein, with no DNA. The sample yields about 8,300 distinct CDR3 sequences, of which the top ten take up roughly 24%. The sample was cells from a skin blister. The V and J genes are TRBV29-1 and TRBJ1-2; there is no DNA to check the TCRdb D call of TRBD1. The TCR comes from a human donor with a severe cutaneous adverse drug reaction. CDR3: CSVLAPGWGYTF.